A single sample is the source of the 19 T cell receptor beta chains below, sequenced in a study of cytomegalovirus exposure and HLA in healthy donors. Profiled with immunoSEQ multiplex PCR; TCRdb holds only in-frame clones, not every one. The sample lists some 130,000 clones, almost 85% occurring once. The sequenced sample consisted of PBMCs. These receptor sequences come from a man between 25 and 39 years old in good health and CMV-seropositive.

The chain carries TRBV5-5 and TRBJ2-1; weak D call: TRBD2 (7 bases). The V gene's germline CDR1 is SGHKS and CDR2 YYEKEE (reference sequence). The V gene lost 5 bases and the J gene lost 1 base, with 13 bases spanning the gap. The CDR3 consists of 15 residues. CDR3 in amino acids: CASRGGQGSYNEQFF. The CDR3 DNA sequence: TGTGCCAGCAGGGGGGGGCAGGGTTCCTACAATGAGCAGTTCTTC.

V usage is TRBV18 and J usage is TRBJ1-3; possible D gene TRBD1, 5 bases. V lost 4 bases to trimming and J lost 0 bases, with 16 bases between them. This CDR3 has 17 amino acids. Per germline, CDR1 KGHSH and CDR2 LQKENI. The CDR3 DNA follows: TGTGCCAGCTCACTTTCGACAGTATCTAGCTCTGGAAACACCATATATTTT. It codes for CASSLSTVSSSGNTIYF.

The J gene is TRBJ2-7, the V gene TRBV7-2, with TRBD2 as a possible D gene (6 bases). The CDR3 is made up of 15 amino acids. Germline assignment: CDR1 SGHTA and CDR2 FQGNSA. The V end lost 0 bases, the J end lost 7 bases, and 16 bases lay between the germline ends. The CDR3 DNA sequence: TGTGCCAGCAGCTTAGCGGCTAGCGCGGGGTGGGAGCAGTACTTC. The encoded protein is CASSLAASAGWEQYF.

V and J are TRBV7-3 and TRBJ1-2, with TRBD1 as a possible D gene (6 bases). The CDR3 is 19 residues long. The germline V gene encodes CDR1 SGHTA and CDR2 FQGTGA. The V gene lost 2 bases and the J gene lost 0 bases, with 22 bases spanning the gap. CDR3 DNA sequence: TGTGCCAGCAGCTTAGCCCCAACAAGCAGGGGCCAAGCTAACTATGGCTACACCTTC. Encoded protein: CASSLAPTSRGQANYGYTF. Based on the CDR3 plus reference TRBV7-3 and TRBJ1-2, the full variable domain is GAGVSQTPSNKVTEKGKYVELRCDPISGHTALYWYRQSLGQGPEFLIYFQGTGAADDSGLPNDRFFAVRPEGSVSTLKIQRTERGDSAVYLCASSLAPTSRGQANYGYTFGSGTRLTVV.

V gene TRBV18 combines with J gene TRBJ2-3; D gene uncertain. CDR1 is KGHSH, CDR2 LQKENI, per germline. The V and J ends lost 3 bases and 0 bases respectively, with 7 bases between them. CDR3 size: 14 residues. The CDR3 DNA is TGTGCCAGCTCACCCATGGCTAGCACAGATACGCAGTATTTT. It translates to CASSPMASTDTQYF. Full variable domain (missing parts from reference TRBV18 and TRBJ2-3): NAGVMQNPRHLVRRRGQEARLRCSPMKGHSHVYWYRQLPEEGLKFMVYLQKENIIDESGMPKERFSAEFPKEGPSILRIQQVVRGDSAAYFCASSPMASTDTQYFGPGTRLTVL.

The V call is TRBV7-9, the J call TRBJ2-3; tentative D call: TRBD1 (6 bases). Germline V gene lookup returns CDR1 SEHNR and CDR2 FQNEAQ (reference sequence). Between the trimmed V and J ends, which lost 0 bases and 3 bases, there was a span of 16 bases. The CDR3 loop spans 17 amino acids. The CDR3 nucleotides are TGTGCCAGCAGCTTAGCGCGTCTGGCAGGGGTGACAGATACGCAGTATTTT. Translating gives CASSLARLAGVTDTQYF.

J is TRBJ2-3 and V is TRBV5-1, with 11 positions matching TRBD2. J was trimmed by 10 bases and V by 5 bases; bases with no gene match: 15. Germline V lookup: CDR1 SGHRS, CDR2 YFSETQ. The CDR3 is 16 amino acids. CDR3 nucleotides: TGCGCCAGCAGTTGGGAGACTAGCGGGGATGGTATGGCGCAGTATTTT. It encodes CASSWETSGDGMAQYF.

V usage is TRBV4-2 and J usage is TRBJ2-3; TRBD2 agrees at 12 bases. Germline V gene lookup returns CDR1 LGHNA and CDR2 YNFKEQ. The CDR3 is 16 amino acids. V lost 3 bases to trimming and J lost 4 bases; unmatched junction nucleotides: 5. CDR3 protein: CASSQTRLAGADTQYF. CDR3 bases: TGTGCCAGCAGCCAGACACGACTAGCGGGAGCAGATACGCAGTATTTT.

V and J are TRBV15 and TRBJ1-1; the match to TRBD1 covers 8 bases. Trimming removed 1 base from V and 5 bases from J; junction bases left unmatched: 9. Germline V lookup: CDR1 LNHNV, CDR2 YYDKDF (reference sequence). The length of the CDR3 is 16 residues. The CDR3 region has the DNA TGTGCCACCAGCAGAGGGGCAGGGGGCTTGGGGACTGAAGCTTTCTTT. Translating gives CATSRGAGGLGTEAFF.

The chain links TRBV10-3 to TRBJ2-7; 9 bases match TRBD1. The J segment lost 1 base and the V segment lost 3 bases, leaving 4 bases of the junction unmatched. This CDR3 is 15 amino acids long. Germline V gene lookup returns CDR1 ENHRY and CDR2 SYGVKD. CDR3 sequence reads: CAISDPGTGSYEQYF. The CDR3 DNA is TGTGCCATCAGTGACCCCGGGACAGGGTCCTACGAGCAGTACTTC.

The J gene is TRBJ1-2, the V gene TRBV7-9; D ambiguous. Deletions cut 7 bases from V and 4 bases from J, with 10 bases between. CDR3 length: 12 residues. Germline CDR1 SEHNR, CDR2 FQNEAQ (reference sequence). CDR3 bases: TGTGCCAGCACGGTCCCTTCCTATGGCTACACCTTC. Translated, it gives CASTVPSYGYTF.

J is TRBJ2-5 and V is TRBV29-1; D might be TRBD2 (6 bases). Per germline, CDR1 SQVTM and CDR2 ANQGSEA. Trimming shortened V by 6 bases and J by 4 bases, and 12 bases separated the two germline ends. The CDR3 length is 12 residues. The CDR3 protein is CSVSGLLETQYF. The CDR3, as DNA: TGCAGCGTCTCCGGACTACTAGAGACCCAGTACTTC.

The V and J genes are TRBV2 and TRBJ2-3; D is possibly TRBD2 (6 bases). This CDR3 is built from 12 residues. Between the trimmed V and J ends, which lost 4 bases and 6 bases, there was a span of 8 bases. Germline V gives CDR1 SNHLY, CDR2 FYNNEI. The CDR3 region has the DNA TGTGCCAGCAGTGTGGGAGGCGATACGCAGTATTTT. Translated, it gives CASSVGGDTQYF.

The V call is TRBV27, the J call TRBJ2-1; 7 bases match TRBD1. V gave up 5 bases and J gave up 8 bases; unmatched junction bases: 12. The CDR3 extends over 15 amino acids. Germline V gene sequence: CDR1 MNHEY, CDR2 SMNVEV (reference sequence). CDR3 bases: TGTGCCAGCAGTCCTCTACGACAGGGTCCCGATGAGCAGTTCTTC. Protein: CASSPLRQGPDEQFF.

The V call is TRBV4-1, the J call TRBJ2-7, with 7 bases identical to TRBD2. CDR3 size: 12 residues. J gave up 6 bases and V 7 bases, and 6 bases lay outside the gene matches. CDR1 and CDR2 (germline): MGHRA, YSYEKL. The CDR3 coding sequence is TGCGCCAGCATGGGAGGGGCTCGCGAGCAGTACTTC. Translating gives CASMGGAREQYF.

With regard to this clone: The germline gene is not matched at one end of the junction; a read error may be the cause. The CDR3 loop is CASSRTGGAETEAFF. The CDR3 nucleotides read TGTGCCAGCAGCCGGACAGGGGGCGCGGAGACTGAGGCTTTCTTT. The J gene is TRBJ1-1, the V gene TRBV7-6; 11 bases match TRBD1. The CDR3 has 15 amino acids. Germline V gene sequence: CDR1 SGHVS, CDR2 FNYEAQ.

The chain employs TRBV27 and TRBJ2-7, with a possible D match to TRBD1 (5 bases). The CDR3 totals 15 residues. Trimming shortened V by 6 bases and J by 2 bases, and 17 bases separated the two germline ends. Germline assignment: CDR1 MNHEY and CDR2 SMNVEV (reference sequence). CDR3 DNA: TGTGCCAGCAGCCAAGGGGTAGACTTTCCCTACGAGCAGTACTTC. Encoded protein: CASSQGVDFPYEQYF.

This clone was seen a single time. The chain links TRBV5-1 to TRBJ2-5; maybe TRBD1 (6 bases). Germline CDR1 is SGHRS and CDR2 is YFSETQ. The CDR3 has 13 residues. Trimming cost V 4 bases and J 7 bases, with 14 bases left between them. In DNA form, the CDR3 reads TGCGCCAGCAGCCTGGACAGATCAGGGACCCAGTACTTC. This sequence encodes CASSLDRSGTQYF.

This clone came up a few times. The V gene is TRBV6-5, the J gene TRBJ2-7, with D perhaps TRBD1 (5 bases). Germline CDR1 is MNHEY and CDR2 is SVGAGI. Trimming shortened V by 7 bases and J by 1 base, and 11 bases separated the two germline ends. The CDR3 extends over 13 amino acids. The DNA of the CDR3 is TGTGCCAGCACTCAACAGGAATCCTACGAGCAGTACTTC. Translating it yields CASTQQESYEQYF.